These 2 T cell receptor beta chains were sequenced from one sample in a study of cytotoxic CD8 clonotypes in ibrutinib-treated CLL. This table comes from immunoSEQ multiplex PCR, and its TCRdb copy is limited to in-frame clones, with some not included. This table has 130,000 to 150,000 clones, approximately 81% appearing once. This specimen consisted of PBMCs, obtained after 12 months of ibrutinib treatment. These receptors were taken from a human donor with chronic lymphocytic leukemia.

The chain combines TRBV6-4 with TRBJ2-3; TRBD2 is a possible D gene (5 bases). The CDR3 is 14 residues long. With 7 bases removed from V and 0 bases from J, the gap between germline ends came to 11 bases. Looked up from germline, CDR1 is MRHNA and CDR2 is SNTAGT. CDR3 amino acids: CASKAALSTDTQYF. The DNA for the CDR3 is TGTGCCAGCAAAGCGGCCCTAAGCACAGATACGCAGTATTTT.

This chain joins TRBV13 and TRBJ1-2; 10 positions agree with TRBD1. J was trimmed by 13 bases and V by 0 bases; bases with no gene match: 14. This CDR3 region has 16 residues. Germline lookup yields CDR1 PRHDT and CDR2 FYEKMQ (reference sequence). The CDR3 reads CASSLGPWTGGWDSTF. CDR3 DNA: TGTGCCAGCAGCTTAGGCCCATGGACAGGGGGATGGGATTCCACCTTC.